Presented here are 3 T cell receptor beta chains from one specimen sequenced in a study of cytomegalovirus exposure and HLA in healthy donors (dated by TCRdb to about 2017). Libraries were prepared through the immunoSEQ multiplex PCR assay. For the multiplex PCR, a mixture combining 60 forward primers for TCR Vbeta segments and 13 reverse primers for TCR Jbeta segments was used. What TCRdb holds here is the immuneACCESS table cut down to in-frame rearrangements. Part of the clones is not present; checked against another copy, under half of the missing clones reflect an unresolved V gene, and the others are unexplained. The sample table contains fewer than 200,000 clones; only one count was recorded for about 90% of them. The ten top clones hold around 0.21% of the sample. The sample consisted of PBMCs. All receptors derive from a girl in the first two years of life in good health and CMV-seronegative.

The chain has TRBV30 and TRBJ2-3, with 7 positions matching TRBD2. The CDR3 is 10 amino acids. Germline CDR1 GTSNPN, CDR2 SVGIG (reference sequence). The V segment lost 0 bases and the J segment 14 bases; nucleotides outside the gene matches: 2. This CDR3 reads CAWSVGLVYF. CDR3 DNA: TGTGCCTGGAGTGTCGGACTAGTGTATTTT.

J is TRBJ1-1 and V is TRBV6-5, with D perhaps TRBD1 (6 bases). V lost 0 bases to trimming and J lost 1 base, with 12 bases between them. The CDR3 runs to 16 residues. In germline, CDR1 is MNHEY, CDR2 SVGAGI. The CDR3 DNA reads TGTGCCAGCAGTTACTCGAAAAGGGGGTGGAACACTGAAGCTTTCTTT. Amino acid sequence: CASSYSKRGWNTEAFF.

The chain recombines TRBV9 with TRBJ2-3, with TRBD2 as a possible D gene (6 bases). Germline CDR1 SGDLS, CDR2 YYNGEE. V was pared by 4 bases and J by 0 bases, with 15 bases between. The CDR3 has 16 amino acids. CDR3 in amino acids: CASSRLTGTSTDTQYF. The CDR3 nucleotides are TGTGCCAGCAGCCGCCTTACCGGGACTAGCACAGATACGCAGTATTTT.